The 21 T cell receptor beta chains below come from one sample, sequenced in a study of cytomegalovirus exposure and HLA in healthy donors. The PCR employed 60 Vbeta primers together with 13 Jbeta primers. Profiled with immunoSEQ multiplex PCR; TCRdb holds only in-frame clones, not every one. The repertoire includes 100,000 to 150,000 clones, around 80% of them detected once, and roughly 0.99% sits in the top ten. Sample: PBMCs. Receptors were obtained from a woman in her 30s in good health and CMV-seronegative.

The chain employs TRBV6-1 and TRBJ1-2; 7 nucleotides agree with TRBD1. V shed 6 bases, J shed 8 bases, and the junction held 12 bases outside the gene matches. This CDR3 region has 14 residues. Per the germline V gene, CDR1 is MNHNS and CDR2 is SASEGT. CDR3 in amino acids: CASRETGYEDGYTF. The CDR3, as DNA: TGTGCCAGCAGAGAGACAGGGTATGAGGACGGCTACACCTTC.

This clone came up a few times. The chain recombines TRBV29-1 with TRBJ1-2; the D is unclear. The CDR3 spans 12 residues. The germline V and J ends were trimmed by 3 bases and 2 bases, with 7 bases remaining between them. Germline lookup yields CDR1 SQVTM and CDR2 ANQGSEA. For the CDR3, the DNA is TGCAGCGTTGACAGGCAGAACTATGGCTACACCTTC. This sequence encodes CSVDRQNYGYTF. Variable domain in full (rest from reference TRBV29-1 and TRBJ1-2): SAVISQKPSRDICQRGTSLTIQCQVDSQVTMMFWYRQQPGQSLTLIATANQGSEATYESGFVIDKFPISRPNLTFSTLTVSNMSPEDSSIYLCSVDRQNYGYTFGSGTRLTVV.

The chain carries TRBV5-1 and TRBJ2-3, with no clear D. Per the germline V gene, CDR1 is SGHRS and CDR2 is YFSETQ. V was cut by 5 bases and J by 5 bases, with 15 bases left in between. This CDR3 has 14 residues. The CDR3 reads CASSFLGSEDTQYF. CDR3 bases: TGCGCCAGCAGTTTTCTAGGATCAGAAGATACGCAGTATTTT.

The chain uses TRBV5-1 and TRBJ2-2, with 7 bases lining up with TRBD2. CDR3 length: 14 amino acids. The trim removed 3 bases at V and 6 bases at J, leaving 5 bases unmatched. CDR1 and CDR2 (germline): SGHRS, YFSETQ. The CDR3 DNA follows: TGCGCCAGCAGCTCCTCGACTAGCTCCGGGGAGCTGTTTTTT. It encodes CASSSSTSSGELFF. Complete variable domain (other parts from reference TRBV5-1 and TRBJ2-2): KAGVTQTPRYLIKTRGQQVTLSCSPISGHRSVSWYQQTPGQGLQFLFEYFSETQRNKGNFPGRFSGRQFSNSRSEMNVSTLELGDSALYLCASSSSTSSGELFFGEGSRLTVL.

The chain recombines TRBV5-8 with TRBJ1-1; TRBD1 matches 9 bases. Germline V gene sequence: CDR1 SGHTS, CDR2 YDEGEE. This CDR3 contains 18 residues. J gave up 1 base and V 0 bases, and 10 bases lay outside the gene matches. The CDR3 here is CASSLGPGQGGKNTEAFF. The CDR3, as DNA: TGTGCCAGCAGCTTGGGACCGGGACAGGGAGGCAAGAACACTGAAGCTTTCTTT.

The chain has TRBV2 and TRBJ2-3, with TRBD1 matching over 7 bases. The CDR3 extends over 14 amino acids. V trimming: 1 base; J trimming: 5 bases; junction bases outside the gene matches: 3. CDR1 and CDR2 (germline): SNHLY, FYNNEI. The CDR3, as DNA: TGTGCCAGCAGTGAAGACAGGGGAATAGATACGCAGTATTTT. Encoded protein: CASSEDRGIDTQYF.

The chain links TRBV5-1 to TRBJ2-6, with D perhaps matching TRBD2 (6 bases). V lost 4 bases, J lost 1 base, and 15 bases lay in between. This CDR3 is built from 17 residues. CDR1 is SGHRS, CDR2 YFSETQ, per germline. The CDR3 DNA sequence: TGCGCCAGCAGCAACCCGGGGGTCTTTTCTGGGGCCAACGTCCTGACTTTC. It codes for CASSNPGVFSGANVLTF.

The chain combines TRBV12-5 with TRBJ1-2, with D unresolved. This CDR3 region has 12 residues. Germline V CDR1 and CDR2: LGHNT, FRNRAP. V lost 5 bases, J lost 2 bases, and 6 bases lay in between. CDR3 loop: CASGIVNYGYTF. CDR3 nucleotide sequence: TGTGCTAGTGGTATAGTAAACTATGGCTACACCTTC.

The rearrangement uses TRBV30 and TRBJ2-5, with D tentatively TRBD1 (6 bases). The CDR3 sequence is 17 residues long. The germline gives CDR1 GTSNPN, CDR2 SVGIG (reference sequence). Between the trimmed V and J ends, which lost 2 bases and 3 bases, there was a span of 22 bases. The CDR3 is CAWSPQMGAGVEETQYF. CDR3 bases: TGTGCCTGGAGTCCTCAGATGGGGGCCGGGGTTGAAGAGACCCAGTACTTC.

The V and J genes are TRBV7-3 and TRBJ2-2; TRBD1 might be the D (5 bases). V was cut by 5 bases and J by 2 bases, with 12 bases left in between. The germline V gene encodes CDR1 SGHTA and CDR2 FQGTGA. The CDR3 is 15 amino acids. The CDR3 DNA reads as TGTGCCAGCAGCAAAGACAGCATTAACACCGGGGAGCTGTTTTTT. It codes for CASSKDSINTGELFF.

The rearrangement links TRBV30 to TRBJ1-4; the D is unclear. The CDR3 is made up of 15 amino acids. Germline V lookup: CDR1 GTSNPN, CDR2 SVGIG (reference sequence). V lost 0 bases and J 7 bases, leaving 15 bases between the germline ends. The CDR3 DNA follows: TGTGCCTGGAGTGTAAGCCGGGGATGGTTTGAAAAACTGTTTTTT. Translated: CAWSVSRGWFEKLFF.

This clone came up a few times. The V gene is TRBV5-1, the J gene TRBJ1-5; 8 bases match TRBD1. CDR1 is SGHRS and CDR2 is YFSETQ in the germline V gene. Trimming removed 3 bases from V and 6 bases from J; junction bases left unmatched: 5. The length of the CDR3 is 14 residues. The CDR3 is CASSSGQAGQPQHF. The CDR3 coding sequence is TGCGCCAGCAGCTCGGGACAGGCGGGTCAGCCCCAGCATTTT.

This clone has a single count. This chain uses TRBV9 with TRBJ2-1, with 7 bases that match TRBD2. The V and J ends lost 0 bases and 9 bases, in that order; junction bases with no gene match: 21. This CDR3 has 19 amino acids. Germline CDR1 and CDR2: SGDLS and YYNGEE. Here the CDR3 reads CASSVGGVGGLAGVFEQFF. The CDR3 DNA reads TGTGCCAGCAGCGTAGGGGGGGTGGGGGGACTCGCGGGAGTCTTTGAGCAGTTCTTC.

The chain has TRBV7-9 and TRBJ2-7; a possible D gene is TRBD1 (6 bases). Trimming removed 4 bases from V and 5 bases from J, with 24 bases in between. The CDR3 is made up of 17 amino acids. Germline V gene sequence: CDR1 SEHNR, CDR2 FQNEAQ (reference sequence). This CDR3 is CASSSPAGTFRFHEQYF. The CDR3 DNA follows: TGTGCCAGCAGCTCCCCCGCCGGGACATTCAGATTCCACGAGCAGTACTTC.

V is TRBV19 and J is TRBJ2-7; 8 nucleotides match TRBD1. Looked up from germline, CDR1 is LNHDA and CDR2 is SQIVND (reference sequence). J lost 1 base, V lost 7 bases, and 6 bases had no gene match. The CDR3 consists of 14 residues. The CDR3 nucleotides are TGTGCCAGTACCCCCCGGACAGGGTCCTACGAGCAGTACTTC. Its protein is CASTPRTGSYEQYF.

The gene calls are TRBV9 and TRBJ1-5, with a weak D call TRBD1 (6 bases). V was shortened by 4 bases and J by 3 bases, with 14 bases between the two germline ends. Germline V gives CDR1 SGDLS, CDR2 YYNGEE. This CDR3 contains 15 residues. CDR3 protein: CASSPQDRINQPQHF. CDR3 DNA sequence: TGTGCCAGCAGCCCCCAAGACAGGATCAATCAGCCCCAGCATTTT.

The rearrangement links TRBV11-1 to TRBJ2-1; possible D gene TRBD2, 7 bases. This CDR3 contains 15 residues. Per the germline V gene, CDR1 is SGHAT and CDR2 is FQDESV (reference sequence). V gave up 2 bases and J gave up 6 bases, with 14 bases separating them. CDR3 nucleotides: TGTGCCAGCAGCTTATGGCAAGGGGGGGCCAATGAGCAGTTCTTC. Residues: CASSLWQGGANEQFF.

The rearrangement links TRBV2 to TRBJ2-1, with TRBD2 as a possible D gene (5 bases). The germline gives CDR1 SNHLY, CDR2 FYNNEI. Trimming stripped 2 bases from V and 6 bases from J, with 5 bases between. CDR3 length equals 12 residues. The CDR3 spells CASSERGNEQFF. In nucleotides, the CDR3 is TGTGCCAGCAGTGAACGGGGCAATGAGCAGTTCTTC.

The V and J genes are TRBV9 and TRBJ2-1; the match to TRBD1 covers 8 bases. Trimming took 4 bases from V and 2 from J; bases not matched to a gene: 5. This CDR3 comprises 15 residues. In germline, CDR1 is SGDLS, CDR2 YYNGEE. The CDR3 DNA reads TGTGCCAGCAGCACCACAGGGGGAGCCTACAATGAGCAGTTCTTC. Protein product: CASSTTGGAYNEQFF. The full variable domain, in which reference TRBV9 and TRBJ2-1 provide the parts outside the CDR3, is DSGVTQTPKHLITATGQRVTLRCSPRSGDLSVYWYQQSLDQGLQFLIQYYNGEERAKGNILERFSAQQFPDLHSELNLSSLELGDSALYFCASSTTGGAYNEQFFGPGTRLTVL.

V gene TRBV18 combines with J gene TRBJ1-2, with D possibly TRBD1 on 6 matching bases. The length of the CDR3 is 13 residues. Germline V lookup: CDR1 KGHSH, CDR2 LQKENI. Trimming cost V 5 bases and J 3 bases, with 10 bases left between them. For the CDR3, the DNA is TGTGCCAGCTCAGGACAGCGTGACTATGGCTACACCTTC. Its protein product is CASSGQRDYGYTF.

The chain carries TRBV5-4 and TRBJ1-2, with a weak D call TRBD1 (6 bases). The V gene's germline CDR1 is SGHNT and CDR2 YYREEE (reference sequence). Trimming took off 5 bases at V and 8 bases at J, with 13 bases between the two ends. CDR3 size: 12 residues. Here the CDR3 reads CASRRDTFGYTF. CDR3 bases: TGTGCCAGCAGGAGGGACACTTTCGGCTACACCTTC.